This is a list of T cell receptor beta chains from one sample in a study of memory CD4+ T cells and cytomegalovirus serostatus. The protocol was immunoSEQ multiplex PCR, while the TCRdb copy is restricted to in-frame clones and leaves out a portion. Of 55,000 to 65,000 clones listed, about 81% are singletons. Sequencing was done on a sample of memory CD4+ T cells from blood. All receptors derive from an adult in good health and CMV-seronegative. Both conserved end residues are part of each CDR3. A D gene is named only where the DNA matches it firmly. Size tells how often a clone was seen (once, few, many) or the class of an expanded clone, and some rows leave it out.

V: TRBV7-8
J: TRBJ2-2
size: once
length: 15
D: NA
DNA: TGTGCCAGCAGCTTTTCTTTGAGAAGGACCGGGGAGCTGTTTTTT
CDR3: CASSFSLRRTGELFF

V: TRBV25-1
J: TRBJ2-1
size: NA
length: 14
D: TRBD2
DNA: TGTGCCAGCAGTGAAGCCGCGGGAGGACGCGAGCAGTTCTTC
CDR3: CASSEAAGGREQFF

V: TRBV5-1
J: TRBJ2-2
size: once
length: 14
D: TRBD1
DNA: TGCGCCAGCAGCCCAAGGACAGGCACCGGGGAGCTGTTTTTT
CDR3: CASSPRTGTGELFF

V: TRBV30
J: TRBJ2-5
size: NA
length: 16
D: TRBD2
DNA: TGTGCCTGGAGTTTAACCGGGACTAGCGGCCAAGAGACCCAGTACTTC
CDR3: CAWSLTGTSGQETQYF

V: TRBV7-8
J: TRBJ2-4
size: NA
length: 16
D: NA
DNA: TGTGCCAGCAGTCCCAGAGAGCTCAGGGGTTCGAGCATTCAGTACTTC
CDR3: CASSPRELRGSSIQYF

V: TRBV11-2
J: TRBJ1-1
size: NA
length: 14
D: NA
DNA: TGTGCCAGCAGCTTGGGGGCCCTCTCCGGTGAAGCTTTCTTT
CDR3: CASSLGALSGEAFF

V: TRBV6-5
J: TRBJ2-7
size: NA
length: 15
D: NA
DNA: TGTGCCAGCACCGGTACCGGGACTTATACCTACGAGCAGTACTTC
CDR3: CASTGTGTYTYEQYF

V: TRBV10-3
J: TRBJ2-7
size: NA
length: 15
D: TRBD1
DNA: TGTGCCATCAGTGGGACCGGACAGGGTTTGAACGAGCAGTACTTC
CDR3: CAISGTGQGLNEQYF

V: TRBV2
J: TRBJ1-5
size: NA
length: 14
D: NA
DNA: TGTGCCAGCAGCCTGGGACACCGGGGGAAGCCCCAGCATTTT
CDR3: CASSLGHRGKPQHF

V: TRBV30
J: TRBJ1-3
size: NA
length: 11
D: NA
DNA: TGTGCCTGGAGGGGGGGGAACACCATATATTTT
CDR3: CAWRGGNTIYF

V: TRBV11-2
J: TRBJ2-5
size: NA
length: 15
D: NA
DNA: TGTGCCAGCAGCCCGAGGGCGGGAAGGACAGAGACCCAGTACTTC
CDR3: CASSPRAGRTETQYF

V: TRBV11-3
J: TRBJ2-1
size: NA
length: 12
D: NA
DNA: TGTGCCAGCAGGATTAGTAACAATGAGCAGTTCTTC
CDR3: CASRISNNEQFF

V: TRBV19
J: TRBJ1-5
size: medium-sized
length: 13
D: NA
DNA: TGTGCCAGTAGTAGGGGGAGGGGTCAGCCCCAGCATTTT
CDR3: CASSRGRGQPQHF

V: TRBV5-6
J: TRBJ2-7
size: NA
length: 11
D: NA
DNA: TGTGCCAGCAGCCGAGGCTACGAGCAGTACTTC
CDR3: CASSRGYEQYF

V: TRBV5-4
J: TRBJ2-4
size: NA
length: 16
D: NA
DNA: TGTGCCAGCAGCTTGGAAGGGGGGGGACTATTAAACATTCAGTACTTC
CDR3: CASSLEGGGLLNIQYF

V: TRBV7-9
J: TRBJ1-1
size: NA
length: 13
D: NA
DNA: TGTGCCAGCAGCCCCGACAGTAACACTGAAGCTTTCTTT
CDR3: CASSPDSNTEAFF